This T cell receptor (beta chain) was captured in a study of shared clonotypes between healthy human individuals (dated by TCRdb to about 2020). Regarding the study in general: A few men and two women, aged 18 to 49 years, made up the cohort. For each donor, CD4 naive and CD4 memory were each run on three plates, CD8 naive on two plates, and CD8 memory on one plate. To increase sequencing depth and limit assay-specific biases, different laboratories used diverse techniques to prepare libraries and sequence TCR repertoires. Leukapheresis yielded between about 0.94 and 9.5 billion PBMCs per donor. The study deeply sequenced blood TCR repertoires of five healthy adults to estimate repertoire size and the extent of clonotype sharing between individuals.

The donors were healthy, HIV-negative adults who had no recently reported acute infections or vaccinations. Every donor was a Caucasian adult residing in Nashville, Tennessee, USA. CD4+ T cells were enriched by magnetic negative selection, after which naive cells were positively selected on CD45RA and the negative fraction was taken as the memory subset. Blood was obtained by leukapheresis, after which PBMCs were separated by Ficoll-Histopaque density gradient centrifugation and cryopreserved in liquid nitrogen vapor phase. Purity and quantity of every magnetically sorted T cell population were checked by analytical flow cytometry. Each sorted fraction had its genomic DNA isolated and then quantified by UV absorbance on a Nanodrop 2000c. Overall study results and their limits: Even with the large sequencing depth, rarefaction of the sorted-subset datasets indicated that sequencing was incomplete. Because the study included only a small number of donors, the genetic and exposure-history diversity represented was limited. Higher generation probabilities were observed for clonotypes shared by all four sorted-subset donors than for non-shared clonotypes. Across a handful of donors, roughly 5% of naive CD4, roughly 3.5% of naive CD8, under 2.5% of memory CD4, and 0.4% to 0.45% of memory CD8 clonotypes were shared. Sampling was restricted to blood, and TCR repertoires in tissues likely differ from the TCR repertoires found in blood. Naive subsets generally had larger estimated clonotype richness than memory subsets. Pairwise subsampling indicated that sequencing depth was expected to affect the degree of clonotype sharing among donors.

The table lists this clone with a count of one. Which antigen it targets is not known. It has no much larger one-base neighbor in the sample; base qualities were not kept. There are 16 amino acids in the CDR3, from cysteine to phenylalanine inclusive. Just the 48-base CDR3 DNA is kept, in frame starting at base 1. Trimming costs V 4 bases and J 1 base, and their ends lie 13 bases apart. Taken from the germline V gene, the CDR1 and CDR2 loops are SGHDN and FVKESK. Using the deep immunoSEQ assay, multiplex PCR amplified TCR CDR3 regions from genomic DNA. Extracted genomic DNA from each cell subset was spread evenly across all wells of several immunoSEQ 96-well plates, with each plate serving as a replicate. Each replicate PCR for sorted subsets received around 200 ng genomic DNA, equal to about 30,000 T cell genomes. The purified libraries were quantified using a Qubit 3.0 fluorometer, sized with a Bioanalyzer 2100, and then quantified again using the KAPA Library Quantification kit. Every immunoSEQ 96-well plate was sequenced on a dedicated single-read 150-cycle Illumina NextSeq 550 flow cell. Per the original workflow: The immunoSEQ output contained only junctional sequences without quality scores, so filtering could not match that applied to full-length reads. Sequences were annotated with PyIR, a Python wrapper for IgBLAST v1.9, using IMGT germline references to assign V/J genes and CDR3. Reads were removed for weak V/J assignments (E-value above 1e-6), missing CDR3, stop codons, out-of-frame junctions, or ambiguous translated residues. A V3J clonotype was defined by an identical inferred V gene, J gene, and CDR3 amino acid sequence. To compute the percentage overlap between repertoires, the number of shared unique clonotypes was divided by the size of the smaller repertoire. Repertoire richness was assessed with RTK rarefaction, the Chao1 estimator, and Recon v2.1 estimates of unobserved clonotypes. Generation probabilities for all TCRbeta clonotypes obtained by the gDNA method from a handful of donors were computed using OLGA. What TCRdb holds here is the immuneACCESS table cut down to in-frame rearrangements. Part of the clones is not present; checked against another copy, under half of the missing clones reflect an unresolved V gene, and the others are unexplained. D and trimming come from the DNA, and the V and J calls and clone size come from that table. The sample table lists 2.3 million or so clones, 90% to 95% of them with a count of one. In total, the top ten clones hold under 0.45% of the sample.

Specimen: naive CD4+ T cells from PBMCs. This sample's cell subset or site label indicates: CD45RA+ positively selected. The chain was built from TRBV14 and TRBJ2-2; a weak D assignment points to TRBD1 (6 bases agree). The TCR sequence derives from a man aged 18 to 35 in good health. Some clones in this sample may be carry-over from other donors' samples. Read as DNA, the sequence is TGTGCCAGCAGCCGATCAACAGGGATGAACACCGGGGAGCTGTTTTTT. The translation is CASSRSTGMNTGELFF.